The entry below describes one TCR beta chain. These data originate in a study of blood T cell repertoires in COVID-19. For the study at large: PBMCs, B-cell-depleted T cells, or T cells provided the cDNA or gDNA that made up the material.

Source study methods: Reference gene primer amplification gave nucleated cell count estimates. Clones were read by immunoSEQ multiplex PCR, and TCRdb kept only the in-frame ones, dropping some. V, J and clone size are taken as reported in that table, and D and trimming were inferred from the DNA itself. In the table there are some 110,000 clones, 90% of which are singletons. CDR1 and CDR2 (germline): SGDLS, YYNGEE. Trimming at V came to 4 bases and at J to 7 bases, leaving 14 bases not matched to a gene. There are 15 residues in the CDR3. The sequence derives from a human donor with active COVID-19. The donor label of this sample is uncertain. Sequences were obtained from peripheral blood. The V gene is TRBV9, the J gene TRBJ2-7; TRBD1 agrees at 7 bases. The CDR3 coding sequence is TGTGCCAGCAGCCCTAACGACAGGGTAAACGGGGAGCAGTACTTC. Protein sequence: CASSPNDRVNGEQYF. The full variable domain, completed using reference TRBV9 and TRBJ2-7, is DSGVTQTPKHLITATGQRVTLRCSPRSGDLSVYWYQQSLDQGLQFLIQYYNGEERAKGNILERFSAQQFPDLHSELNLSSLELGDSALYFCASSPNDRVNGEQYFGPGTRLTVT.